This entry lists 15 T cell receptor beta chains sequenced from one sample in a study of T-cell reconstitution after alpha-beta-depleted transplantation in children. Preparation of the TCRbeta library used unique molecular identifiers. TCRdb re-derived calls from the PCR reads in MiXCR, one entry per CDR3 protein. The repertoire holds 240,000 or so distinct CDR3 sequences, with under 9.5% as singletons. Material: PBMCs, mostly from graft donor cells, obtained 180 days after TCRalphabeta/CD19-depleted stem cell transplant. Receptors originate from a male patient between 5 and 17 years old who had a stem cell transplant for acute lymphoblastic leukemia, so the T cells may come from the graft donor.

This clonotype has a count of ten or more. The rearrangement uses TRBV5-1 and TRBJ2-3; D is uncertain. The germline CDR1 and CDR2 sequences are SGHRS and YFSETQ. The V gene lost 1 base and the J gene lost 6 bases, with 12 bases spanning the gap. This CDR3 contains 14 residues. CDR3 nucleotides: TGCGCCAGCAGCTTGCGGAGTCCTCGCGATACGCAGTATTTT. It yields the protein CASSLRSPRDTQYF. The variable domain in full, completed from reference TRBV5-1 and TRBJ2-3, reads KAGVTQTPRYLIKTRGQQVTLSCSPISGHRSVSWYQQTPGQGLQFLFEYFSETQRNKGNFPGRFSGRQFSNSRSEMNVSTLELGDSALYLCASSLRSPRDTQYFGPGTRLTVL.

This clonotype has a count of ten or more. The CDR3 here is CATSREGGGGYGYTF. CDR3 nucleotide sequence: TGTGCCACCAGCAGAGAGGGAGGGGGCGGCTATGGCTACACCTTC. J is TRBJ1-2 and V is TRBV15, with 7 positions matching TRBD1. From germline, CDR1 is LNHNV and CDR2 YYDKDF (reference sequence). The junction had 5 bases not matched to a gene; V was cut back by 0 bases and J by 4 bases. The CDR3 loop spans 15 amino acids.

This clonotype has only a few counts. DNA for the CDR3: TGTGCCAGAGGTGAAACGGGAGACTACGAGCAGTACTTC. This gives the protein CARGETGDYEQYF. This sequence joins TRBV7-6 and TRBJ2-7; perhaps TRBD2 as D (6 bases). CDR3 length: 13 amino acids. The germline V gene has CDR1 SGHVS and CDR2 FNYEAQ. The V end was cut by 9 bases, the J end by 3 bases, with 15 bases between. Combining the CDR3 with reference TRBV7-6 and TRBJ2-7 gives the whole variable domain GAGVSQSPRYKVTKRGQDVALRCDPISGHVSLYWYRQALGQGPEFLTYFNYEAQQDKSGLPNDRFSAERPEGSISTLTIQRTEQRDSAMYRCARGETGDYEQYFGPGTRLTVT.

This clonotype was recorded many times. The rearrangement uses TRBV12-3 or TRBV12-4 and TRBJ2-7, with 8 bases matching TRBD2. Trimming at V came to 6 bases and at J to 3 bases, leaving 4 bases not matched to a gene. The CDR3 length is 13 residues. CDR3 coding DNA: TGTGCCAGCAGGCGGACTAGCAGCTACGAGCAGTACTTC. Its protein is CASRRTSSYEQYF.

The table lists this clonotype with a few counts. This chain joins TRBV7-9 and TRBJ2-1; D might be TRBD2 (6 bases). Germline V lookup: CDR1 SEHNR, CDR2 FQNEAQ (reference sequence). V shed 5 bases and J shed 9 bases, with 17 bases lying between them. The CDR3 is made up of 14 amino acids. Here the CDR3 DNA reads TGTGCCAGCAGCCCTACCACTCCCGGGAGTGAGCAGTTCTTC. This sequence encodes CASSPTTPGSEQFF. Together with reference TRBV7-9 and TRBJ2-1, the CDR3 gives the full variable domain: DTGVSQNPRHKITKRGQNVTFRCDPISEHNRLYWYRQTLGQGPEFLTYFQNEAQLEKSRLLSDRFSAERPKGSFSTLEIQRTEQGDSAMYLCASSPTTPGSEQFFGPGTRLTVL.

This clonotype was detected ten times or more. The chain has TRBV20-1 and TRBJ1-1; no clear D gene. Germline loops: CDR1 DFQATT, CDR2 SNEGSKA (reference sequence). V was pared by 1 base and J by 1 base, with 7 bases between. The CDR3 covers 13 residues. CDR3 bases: TGCAGTGCTAGAGGCATAGGGAACACTGAAGCTTTCTTT. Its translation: CSARGIGNTEAFF.

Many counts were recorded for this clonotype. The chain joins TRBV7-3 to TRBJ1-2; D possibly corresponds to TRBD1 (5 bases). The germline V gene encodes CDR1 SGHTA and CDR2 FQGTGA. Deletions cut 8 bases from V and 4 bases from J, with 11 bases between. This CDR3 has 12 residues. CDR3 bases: TGTGCCAGCGGGGGAGGCGGCTATGGCTACACCTTC. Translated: CASGGGGYGYTF.

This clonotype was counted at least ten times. In nucleotides, the CDR3 is TGTGCCAGCAGTTACTCAGCCGTGCACGAGCAGTACTTC. Translation gives CASSYSAVHEQYF. V is TRBV6-6 and J is TRBJ2-7; D is unclear. Germline loops: CDR1 MNHNY, CDR2 SVGAGI (reference sequence). There are 13 residues in the CDR3. With 0 bases removed from V and 5 bases from J, the gap between germline ends came to 8 bases.

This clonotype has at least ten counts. The CDR3 loop reads CASSGWGGTLSGANVLTF. CDR3 nucleotides: TGTGCCAGCAGCGGGTGGGGGGGGACCCTCTCTGGGGCCAACGTCCTGACTTTC. This rearrangement joins TRBV9 to TRBJ2-6; 7 bases are shared with TRBD2. Germline values: CDR1 SGDLS, CDR2 YYNGEE. This CDR3 is built from 18 residues. The V gene end was trimmed by 3 bases and the J gene end by 0 bases; junction bases not matched to a gene: 9.

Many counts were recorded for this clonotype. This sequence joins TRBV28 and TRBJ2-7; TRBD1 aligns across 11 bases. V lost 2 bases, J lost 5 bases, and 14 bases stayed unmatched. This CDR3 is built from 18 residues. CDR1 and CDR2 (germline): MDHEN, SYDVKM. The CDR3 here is CASSLAGQGAWRVHEQYF. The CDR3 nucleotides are TGTGCCAGCAGTTTAGCTGGACAGGGGGCATGGAGGGTCCACGAGCAGTACTTC.

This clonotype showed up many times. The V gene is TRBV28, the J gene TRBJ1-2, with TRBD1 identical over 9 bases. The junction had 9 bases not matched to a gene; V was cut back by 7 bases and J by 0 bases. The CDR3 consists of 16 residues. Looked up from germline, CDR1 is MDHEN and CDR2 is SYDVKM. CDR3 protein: CASKQGAPDSNYGYTF. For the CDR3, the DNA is TGTGCCAGCAAACAGGGGGCTCCAGATTCTAACTATGGCTACACCTTC.

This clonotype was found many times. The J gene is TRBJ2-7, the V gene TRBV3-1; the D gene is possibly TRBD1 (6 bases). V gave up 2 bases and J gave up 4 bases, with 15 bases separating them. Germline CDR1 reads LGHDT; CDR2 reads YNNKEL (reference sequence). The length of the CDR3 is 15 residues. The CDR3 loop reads CASSQSPGQFYEQYF. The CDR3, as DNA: TGTGCCAGCAGCCAATCTCCGGGACAATTTTACGAGCAGTACTTC.

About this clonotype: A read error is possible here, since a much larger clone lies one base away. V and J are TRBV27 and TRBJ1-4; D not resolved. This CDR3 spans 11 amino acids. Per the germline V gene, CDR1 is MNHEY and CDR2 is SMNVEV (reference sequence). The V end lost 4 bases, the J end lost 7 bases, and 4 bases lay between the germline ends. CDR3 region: CASSSSEKLFF. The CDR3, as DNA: TGTGCCAGCAGTTCAAGTGAAAAACTGTTTTTT.

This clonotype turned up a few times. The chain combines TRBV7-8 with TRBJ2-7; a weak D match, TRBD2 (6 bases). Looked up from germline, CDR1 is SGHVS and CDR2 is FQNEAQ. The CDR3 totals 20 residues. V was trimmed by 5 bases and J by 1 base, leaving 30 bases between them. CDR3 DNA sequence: TGTGCCAGCAGCCCCGTGGAGGGGAAGGGATGGGCGGGCGATTCCTACGAGCAGTACTTC. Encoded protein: CASSPVEGKGWAGDSYEQYF.

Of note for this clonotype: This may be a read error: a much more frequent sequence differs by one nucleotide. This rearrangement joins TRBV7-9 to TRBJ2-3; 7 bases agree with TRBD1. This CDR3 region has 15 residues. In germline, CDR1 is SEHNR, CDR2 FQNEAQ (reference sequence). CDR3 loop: CASSLSGQFTDPQYF. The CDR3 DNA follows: TGTGCCAGCAGCTTATCGGGACAGTTCACAGATCCGCAGTATTTT.